This T cell receptor (beta chain) derives from a study of post-analysis software for immune sequencing data. The overall study: Clinical courses comprised relapsing-remitting, secondary progressive and progressive-relapsing multiple sclerosis. General study findings and limits: Higher frequency in patients than in controls was seen for roughly five TRBV segments, with TRBV5-6, TRBV5-1 and TRBV20-1 among them. Samples prepared in the same batch strongly co-clustered by F measure. Multiple sclerosis was associated with a significant reduction in normalized Chao1 diversity relative to controls.

Prepared TCR beta cDNA libraries contained unique molecular identifiers. TCRdb re-derived calls from the PCR reads in MiXCR, one entry per CDR3 protein. The sample includes roughly 700,000 distinct CDR3 sequences, 25% to 30% of them seen just once. Germline values: CDR1 SGHRS, CDR2 YFSETQ. The CDR3 sequence is 14 residues long. The ends were cut back, 0 bases at V and 3 bases at J, with 9 bases in the middle. This clonotype was recorded a few times. Its antigen is not identified. The clonotype originates from a girl between 5 and 17 years old with multiple sclerosis. The source material was blood. This rearrangement joins TRBV5-1 to TRBJ2-5; D is unresolved. The CDR3 nucleotides are TGCGCCAGCAGCTTGGAAGGCTCCGAAGAGACCCAGTACTTC. Translation: CASSLEGSEETQYF.